This is a list of T cell receptor beta chains from one sample in a study of CD8 T cells in Susac syndrome. From the immunoSEQ multiplex PCR reads, TCRdb called clonotypes with MiXCR, one entry per CDR3 protein. The sample yields under 200,000 distinct CDR3 sequences, roughly 94% seen once. The specimen sequenced was CD4+ T cells from PBMCs. Receptors originate from a human donor in good health. Each CDR3 is given with its conserved first and last residue. The D gene is left open where the match is weak. The size of a clone is reported for some rows only, either as once, few or many, or as a class for expanded clones.

>-|-|TRBJ1-1|TRBV3-1
CASSLDAVRNTEAFF
TGTGCCAGCAGCCTAGACGCTGTCAGGAACACTGAAGCTTTCTTT
>-|-|TRBJ2-4|TRBV29-1
CSAGGGSGDIQYF
TGCAGCGCTGGAGGGGGGAGCGGAGACATTCAGTACTTC
>-|TRBD1|TRBJ1-1|TRBV20-1
CSASRDGTGPAFF
TGCAGTGCCTCTCGGGATGGGACAGGACCAGCTTTCTTT
>-|-|TRBJ1-1|TRBV20-1
CSAIDSEAFF
TGCAGTGCTATCGACAGTGAAGCTTTCTTT
>-|-|TRBJ2-7|TRBV12-3/TRBV12-4
CASSLLGYEQYF
TGTGCCAGCAGTTTATTGGGCTACGAGCAGTACTTC
>-|-|TRBJ1-2|TRBV5-6
CASSLEVPYGYTF
TGTGCCAGCAGCTTGGAGGTTCCGTATGGCTACACCTTC
>-|-|TRBJ1-1|TRBV12-3/TRBV12-4
CASSSTTNTEAFF
TGTGCCAGCAGTTCGACAACGAACACTGAAGCTTTCTTT
>-|TRBD2|TRBJ2-1|TRBV7-2
CASSQVGTSGGVRYNEQFF
TGTGCCAGCAGCCAGGTGGGGACTAGCGGGGGGGTGCGATACAATGAGCAGTTCTTC
>-|TRBD2|TRBJ2-1|TRBV2
CASSASGRGDEQFF
TGTGCCAGCAGTGCAAGCGGGAGGGGGGATGAGCAGTTCTTC
>once|-|TRBJ2-1|TRBV29-1
CSAGGPDEQFF
TGCAGCGCCGGAGGGCCGGATGAGCAGTTCTTC
>few|-|TRBJ2-1|TRBV28
CASSQRGSYNEQFF
TGTGCCAGCAGTCAACGGGGATCCTACAATGAGCAGTTCTTC
>-|TRBD2|TRBJ2-2|TRBV29-1
CSVTSVTPNTGELFF
TGCAGCGTCACTAGCGTCACCCCGAACACCGGGGAGCTGTTTTTT
>-|-|TRBJ1-5|TRBV4-1
CASSQSGLQGNQPQHF
TGCGCCAGCAGCCAAAGCGGACTGCAGGGGAATCAGCCCCAGCATTTT
>-|TRBD1|TRBJ2-1|TRBV29-1
CSAGQALSSYNEQFF
TGCAGCGCAGGACAGGCCCTCAGCTCCTACAATGAGCAGTTCTTC
>-|-|TRBJ2-1|TRBV12-3/TRBV12-4
CASSSPPGLNNEQFF
TGTGCCAGCAGTTCCCCCCCGGGACTTAACAATGAGCAGTTCTTC
>-|-|TRBJ2-7|TRBV24-1
CATSDLPSSYEQYF
TGTGCCACCAGTGATTTACCTTCCTCCTACGAGCAGTACTTC
>-|TRBD1|TRBJ1-5|TRBV19
CASSIPSAGGINQPQHF
TGTGCCAGTAGTATTCCCTCGGCAGGGGGTATAAACCAGCCCCAGCATTTT
>-|TRBD2|TRBJ2-1|TRBV27
CASSIKLAGGHNEQFF
TGTGCCAGCAGTATAAAACTAGCGGGTGGACACAATGAGCAGTTCTTC
>-|-|TRBJ2-3|TRBV30
CAWTLPAGSKDTQYF
TGTGCCTGGACCCTCCCAGCGGGCTCCAAAGATACGCAGTATTTT
>-|-|TRBJ2-3|TRBV30
CAWSVGGVGTDTQYF
TGTGCCTGGAGTGTCGGCGGGGTGGGCACAGATACGCAGTATTTT
>-|TRBD2|TRBJ2-1|TRBV4-2
CASSRGAGWAGLGEDEQFF
TGTGCCAGCAGCCGGGGAGCGGGGTGGGCGGGATTGGGAGAGGATGAGCAGTTCTTC
>-|-|TRBJ2-5|TRBV5-4
CATSRGETQYF
TGTGCCACCTCGCGGGGTGAGACCCAGTACTTC
>-|TRBD1|TRBJ1-2|TRBV29-1
CSVERTGAYGYTF
TGCAGCGTTGAGCGAACAGGGGCCTATGGCTACACCTTC
>once|-|TRBJ2-2|TRBV9
CASSSPGGSNTGELFF
TGTGCCAGCAGCTCACCCGGGGGTTCGAACACCGGGGAGCTGTTTTTT
>-|-|TRBJ2-3|TRBV7-8
CASSYEGVTDTQYF
TGTGCCAGCAGCTATGAAGGGGTCACAGATACGCAGTATTTT
>-|TRBD2|TRBJ2-7|TRBV20-1
CSASRLAGVNEQYF
TGCAGTGCTAGTAGACTAGCGGGGGTTAATGAGCAGTACTTC
>once|-|TRBJ1-4|TRBV20-1
CSARDPQGQKLFF
TGCAGTGCTAGAGATCCCCAGGGCCAAAAACTGTTTTTT
>-|TRBD1|TRBJ2-6|TRBV6-1
CASSNSGGLGANVLTF
TGTGCCAGCAGCAATTCAGGGGGCCTTGGGGCCAACGTCCTGACTTTC
>-|TRBD1|TRBJ2-7|TRBV2
CASRRGPYEQYF
TGTGCCAGCAGGAGGGGGCCCTACGAGCAGTACTTC
>-|-|TRBJ2-2|TRBV29-1
CSVGRGESGELFF
TGCAGCGTTGGAAGGGGGGAGTCCGGGGAGCTGTTTTTT
>-|-|TRBJ2-3|TRBV5-1
CASSLDRLGADTQYF
TGCGCCAGCAGCTTGGACAGGTTGGGGGCAGATACGCAGTATTTT
>-|-|TRBJ2-7|TRBV5-1
CASSLGGGSSAGYEQYF
TGCGCCAGCAGCTTGGGAGGCGGGTCATCTGCCGGCTACGAGCAGTACTTC
>-|-|TRBJ1-5|TRBV30
CAWSIGQANNQPQHF
TGTGCCTGGAGTATCGGGCAGGCGAACAATCAGCCCCAGCATTTT
>-|-|TRBJ2-2|TRBV7-9
CASSSSGTNTGELFF
TGTGCCAGCAGTTCATCAGGGACGAACACCGGGGAGCTGTTTTTT
>-|-|TRBJ2-3|TRBV3-1
CASSLRPEGSTDTQYF
TGTGCCAGCAGCTTACGGCCAGAGGGCAGCACAGATACGCAGTATTTT
>-|-|TRBJ2-5|TRBV15
CATSRDSGMRSAQYF
TGTGCCACCAGCAGAGATTCCGGGATGCGGTCGGCCCAGTACTTC
>-|-|TRBJ1-5|TRBV20-1
CSAVYSNQPQHF
TGCAGTGCTGTCTATAGCAATCAGCCCCAGCATTTT
>few|TRBD1|TRBJ1-2|TRBV27
CASSLDRGYGYTF
TGTGCCAGCAGTCTCGACAGGGGCTATGGCTACACCTTC
>-|-|TRBJ1-1|TRBV3-1
CASSHTRAGQAFF
TGTGCCAGCAGCCATACACGGGCGGGTCAAGCTTTCTTT
>-|-|TRBJ2-5|TRBV3-1
CASSIGWQTQYF
TGTGCCAGCAGTATAGGGTGGCAGACCCAGTACTTC
>-|-|TRBJ2-1|TRBV5-8
CASSLANFRNEQFF
TGTGCCAGCAGCTTGGCCAATTTTCGTAATGAGCAGTTCTTC
>once|TRBD1|TRBJ2-1|TRBV12-3/TRBV12-4
CASSPRQGAFYEQFF
TGTGCCAGCAGTCCTAGACAGGGGGCTTTCTATGAGCAGTTCTTC